The sample holds one count of the clone carrying this TCR beta chain. The record originates from a study of immune evolution from preneoplasia to lung adenocarcinoma. The repertoire was sequenced with immunoSEQ multiplex PCR; TCRdb's copy has only in-frame clones and lacks some. The sample holds more than 5,000 clones, 70% to 80% seen once. Per the germline V gene, CDR1 is SGHAT and CDR2 is FQDESV (reference sequence). This CDR3 contains 14 residues. J gave up 5 bases and V 7 bases, and 8 bases lay outside the gene matches. The rearrangement joins TRBV11-1 to TRBJ2-1; 7 bases match TRBD1. This TCR derives from a person aged 60-79 years with lung adenocarcinoma. Material for sequencing was FFPE lung adenocarcinoma in situ tissue. CDR3 DNA sequence: TGTGCCAGCAAGATAGGACAGGTTCACAATGAGCAGTTCTTC. It translates to CASKIGQVHNEQFF.